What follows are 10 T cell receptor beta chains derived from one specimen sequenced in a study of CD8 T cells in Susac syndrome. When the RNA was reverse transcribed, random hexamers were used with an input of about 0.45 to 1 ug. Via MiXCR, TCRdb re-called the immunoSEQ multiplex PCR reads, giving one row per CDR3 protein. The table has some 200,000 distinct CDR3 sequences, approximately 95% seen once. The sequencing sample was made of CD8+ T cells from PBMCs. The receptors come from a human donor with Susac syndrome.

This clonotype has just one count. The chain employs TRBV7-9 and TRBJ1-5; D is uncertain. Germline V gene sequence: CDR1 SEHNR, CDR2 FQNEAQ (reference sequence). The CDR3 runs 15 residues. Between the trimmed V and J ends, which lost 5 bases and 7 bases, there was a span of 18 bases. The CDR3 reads CASSPERGESQPQHF. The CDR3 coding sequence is TGTGCCAGCAGCCCAGAACGAGGCGAATCCCAGCCCCAGCATTTT.

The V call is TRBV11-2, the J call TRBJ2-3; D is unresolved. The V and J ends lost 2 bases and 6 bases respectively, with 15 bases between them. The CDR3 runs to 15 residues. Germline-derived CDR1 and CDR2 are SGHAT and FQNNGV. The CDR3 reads CASSLMALGPDTQYF. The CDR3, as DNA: TGTGCCAGCAGCTTAATGGCTCTAGGCCCCGATACGCAGTATTTT.

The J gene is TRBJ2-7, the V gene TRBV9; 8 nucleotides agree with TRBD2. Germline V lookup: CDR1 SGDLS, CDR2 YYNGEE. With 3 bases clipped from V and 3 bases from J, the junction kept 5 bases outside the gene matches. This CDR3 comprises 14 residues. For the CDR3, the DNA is TGTGCCAGCAGCGGGAGCGGGAGAGGCTACGAGCAGTACTTC. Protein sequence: CASSGSGRGYEQYF.

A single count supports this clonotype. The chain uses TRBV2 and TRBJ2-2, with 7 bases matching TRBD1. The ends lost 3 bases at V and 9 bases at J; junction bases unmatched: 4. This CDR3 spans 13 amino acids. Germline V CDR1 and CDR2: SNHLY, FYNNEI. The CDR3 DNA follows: TGTGCCAGCAGTGATTACAGGGGCCGGGAGCTGTTTTTT. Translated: CASSDYRGRELFF.

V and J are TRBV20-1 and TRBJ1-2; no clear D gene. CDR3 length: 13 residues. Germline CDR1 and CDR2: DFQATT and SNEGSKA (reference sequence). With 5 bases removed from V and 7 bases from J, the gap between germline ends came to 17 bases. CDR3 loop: CSASFTASAGYTF. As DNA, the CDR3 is TGCAGTGCTTCGTTTACAGCTAGTGCTGGCTACACCTTC.

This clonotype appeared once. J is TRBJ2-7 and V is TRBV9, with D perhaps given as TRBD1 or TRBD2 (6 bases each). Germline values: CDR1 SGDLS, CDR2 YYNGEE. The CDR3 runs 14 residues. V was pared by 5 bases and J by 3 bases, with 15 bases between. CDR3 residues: CASSRGGTNYEQYF. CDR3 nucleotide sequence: TGTGCCAGCAGTCGGGGCGGGACAAACTACGAGCAGTACTTC. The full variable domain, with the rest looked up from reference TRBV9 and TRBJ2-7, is DSGVTQTPKHLITATGQRVTLRCSPRSGDLSVYWYQQSLDQGLQFLIQYYNGEERAKGNILERFSAQQFPDLHSELNLSSLELGDSALYFCASSRGGTNYEQYFGPGTRLTVT.

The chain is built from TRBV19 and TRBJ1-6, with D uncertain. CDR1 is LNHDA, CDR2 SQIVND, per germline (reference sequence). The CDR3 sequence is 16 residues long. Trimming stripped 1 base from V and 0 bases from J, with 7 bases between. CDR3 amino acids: CASSIGRSSYNSPLHF. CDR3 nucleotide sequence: TGTGCCAGTAGTATAGGTCGGAGCTCCTATAATTCACCCCTCCACTTT.

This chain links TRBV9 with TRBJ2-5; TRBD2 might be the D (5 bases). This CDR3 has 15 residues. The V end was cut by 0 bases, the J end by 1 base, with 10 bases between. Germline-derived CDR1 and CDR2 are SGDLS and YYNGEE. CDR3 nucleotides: TGTGCCAGCAGCGTAGCCCTAGCACCCCAAGAGACCCAGTACTTC. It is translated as CASSVALAPQETQYF.

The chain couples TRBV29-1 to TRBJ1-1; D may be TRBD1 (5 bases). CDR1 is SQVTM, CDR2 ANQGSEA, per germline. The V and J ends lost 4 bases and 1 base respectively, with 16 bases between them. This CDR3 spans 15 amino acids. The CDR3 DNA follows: TGCAGCGTTGTCGGGGCACAACCTGAGAACACTGAAGCTTTCTTT. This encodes CSVVGAQPENTEAFF. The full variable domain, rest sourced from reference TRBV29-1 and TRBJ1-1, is SAVISQKPSRDICQRGTSLTIQCQVDSQVTMMFWYRQQPGQSLTLIATANQGSEATYESGFVIDKFPISRPNLTFSTLTVSNMSPEDSSIYLCSVVGAQPENTEAFFGQGTRLTVV.

In DNA, the CDR3 is TGCGCCAGCAGTCGGCGGCACAGGGTGAACTATGGCTACACCTTC. Amino acids: CASSRRHRVNYGYTF. The chain recombines TRBV23-1 with TRBJ1-2; perhaps TRBD1 as D (6 bases). TRBV23-1 is recorded as an ORF, its role being uncertain. Trimming pared 4 bases from V and 2 bases from J, leaving 14 bases between. This CDR3 has 15 amino acids.